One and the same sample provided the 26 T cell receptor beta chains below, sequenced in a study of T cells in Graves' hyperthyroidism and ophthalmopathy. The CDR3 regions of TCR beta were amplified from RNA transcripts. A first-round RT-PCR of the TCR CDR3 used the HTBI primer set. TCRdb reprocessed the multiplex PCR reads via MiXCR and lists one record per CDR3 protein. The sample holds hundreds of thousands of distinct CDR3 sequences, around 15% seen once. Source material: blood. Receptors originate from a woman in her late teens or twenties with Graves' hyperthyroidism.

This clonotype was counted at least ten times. The CDR3 region has the DNA TGCAGTGCTAGAGACTCACAGGTTGAAGCTTTCTTT. Protein product: CSARDSQVEAFF. The V and J genes are TRBV20-1 and TRBJ1-1; tentative D call: TRBD1 (5 bases). Trimming pared 0 bases from V and 7 bases from J, leaving 9 bases between. Per the germline V gene, CDR1 is DFQATT and CDR2 is SNEGSKA (reference sequence). The CDR3 is 12 amino acids.

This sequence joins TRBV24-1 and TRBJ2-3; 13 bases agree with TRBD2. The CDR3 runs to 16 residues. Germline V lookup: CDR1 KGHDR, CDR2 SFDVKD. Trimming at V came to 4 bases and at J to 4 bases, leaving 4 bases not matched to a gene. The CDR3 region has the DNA TGTGCCACCAGTGACCGGACTAGCGGGAGTGCAGATACGCAGTATTTT. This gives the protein CATSDRTSGSADTQYF.

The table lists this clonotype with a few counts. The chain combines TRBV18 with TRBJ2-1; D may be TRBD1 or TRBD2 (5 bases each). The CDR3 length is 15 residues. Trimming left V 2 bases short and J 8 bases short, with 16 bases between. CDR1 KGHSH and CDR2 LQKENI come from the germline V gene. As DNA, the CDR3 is TGTGCCAGCTCACCAAGAGAGGGCCTGGGGGATGAGCAGTTCTTC. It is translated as CASSPREGLGDEQFF.

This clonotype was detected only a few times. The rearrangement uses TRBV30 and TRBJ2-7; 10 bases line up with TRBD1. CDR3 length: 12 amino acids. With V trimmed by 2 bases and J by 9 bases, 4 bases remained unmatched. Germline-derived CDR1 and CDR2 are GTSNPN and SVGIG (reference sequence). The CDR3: CAWSSGTGAQYF. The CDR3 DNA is TGTGCCTGGAGTAGCGGGACAGGGGCGCAGTACTTC. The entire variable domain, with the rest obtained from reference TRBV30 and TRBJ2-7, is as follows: SQTIHQWPATLVQPVGSPLSLECTVEGTSNPNLYWYRQAAGRGLQLLFYSVGIGQISSEVPQNLSASRPQDRQFILSSKKLLLSDSGFYLCAWSSGTGAQYFGPGTRLTVT.

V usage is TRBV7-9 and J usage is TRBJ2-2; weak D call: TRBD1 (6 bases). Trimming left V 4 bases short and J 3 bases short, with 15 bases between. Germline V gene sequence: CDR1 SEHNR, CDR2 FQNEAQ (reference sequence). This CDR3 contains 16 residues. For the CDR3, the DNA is TGTGCCAGCAGCTCCCTCAGGGGTATTGACACCGGGGAGCTGTTTTTT. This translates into CASSSLRGIDTGELFF.

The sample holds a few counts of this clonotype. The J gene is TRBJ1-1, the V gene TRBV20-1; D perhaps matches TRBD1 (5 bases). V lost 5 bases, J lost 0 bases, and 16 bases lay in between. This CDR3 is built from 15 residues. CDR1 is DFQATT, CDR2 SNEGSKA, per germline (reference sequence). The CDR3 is CSAPRLGRLNTEAFF. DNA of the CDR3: TGCAGTGCTCCCAGATTGGGACGGTTGAACACTGAAGCTTTCTTT.

The CDR3, as DNA: TGTGCCAGCAGGCCCGGGGGTACCCAGCCCCAGCATTTT. Residues: CASRPGGTQPQHF. The chain is built from TRBV6-2 or TRBV6-3 and TRBJ1-5, with D possibly matching TRBD1 (5 bases). V lost 6 bases, J lost 7 bases, and 13 bases lay in between. This CDR3 comprises 13 residues. Germline values: CDR1 MNHEY, CDR2 SVGEGT.

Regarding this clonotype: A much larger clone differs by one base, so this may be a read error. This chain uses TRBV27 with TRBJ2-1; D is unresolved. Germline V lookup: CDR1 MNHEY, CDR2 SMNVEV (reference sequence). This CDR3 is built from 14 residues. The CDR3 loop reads CASSFLPSDNERFF. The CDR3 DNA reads TGTGCCAGCAGTTTCCTACCGTCCGACAATGAGCGGTTCTTC.

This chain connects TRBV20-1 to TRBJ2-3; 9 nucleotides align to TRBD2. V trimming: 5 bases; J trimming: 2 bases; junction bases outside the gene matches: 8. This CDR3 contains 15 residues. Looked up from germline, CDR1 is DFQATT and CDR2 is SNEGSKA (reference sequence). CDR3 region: CSAQKTSGTTDTQYF. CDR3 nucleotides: TGCAGTGCTCAAAAGACTAGCGGCACCACAGATACGCAGTATTTT.

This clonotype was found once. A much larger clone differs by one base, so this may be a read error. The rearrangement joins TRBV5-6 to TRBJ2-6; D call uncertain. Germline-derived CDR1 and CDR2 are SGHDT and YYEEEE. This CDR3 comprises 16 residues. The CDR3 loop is CASSPGAASGTNVLTF. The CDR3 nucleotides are TGTGCCAGCAGCCCGGGCGCCGCTTCTGGGACCAACGTCCTGACTTTC.

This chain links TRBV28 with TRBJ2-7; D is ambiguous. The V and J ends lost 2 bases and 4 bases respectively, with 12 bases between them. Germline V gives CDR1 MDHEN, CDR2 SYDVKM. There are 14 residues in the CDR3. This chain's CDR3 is CASSLRLPLYEQYF. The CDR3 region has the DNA TGTGCCAGCAGTTTACGCCTCCCCCTTTACGAGCAGTACTTC.

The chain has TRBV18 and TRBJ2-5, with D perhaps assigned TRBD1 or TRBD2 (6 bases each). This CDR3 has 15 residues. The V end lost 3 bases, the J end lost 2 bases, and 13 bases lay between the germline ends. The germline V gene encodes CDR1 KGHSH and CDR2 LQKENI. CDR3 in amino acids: CASSPRGPTQETQYF. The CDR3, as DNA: TGTGCCAGCTCACCCCGGGGGCCCACACAAGAGACCCAGTACTTC.

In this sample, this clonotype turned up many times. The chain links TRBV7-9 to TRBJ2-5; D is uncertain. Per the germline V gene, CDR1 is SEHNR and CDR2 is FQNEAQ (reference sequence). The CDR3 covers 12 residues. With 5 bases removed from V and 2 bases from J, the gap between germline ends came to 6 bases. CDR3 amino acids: CASSLGQETQYF. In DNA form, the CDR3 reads TGTGCCAGCAGCCTGGGGCAAGAGACCCAGTACTTC.

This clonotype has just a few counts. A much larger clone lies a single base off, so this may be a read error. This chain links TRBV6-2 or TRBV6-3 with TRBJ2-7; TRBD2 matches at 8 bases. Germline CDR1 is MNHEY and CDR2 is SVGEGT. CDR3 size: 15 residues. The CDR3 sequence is CASSYSSGNPYKQYF. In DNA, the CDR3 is TGTGCCAGCAGTTACTCTAGCGGGAACCCCTACAAGCAGTACTTC.

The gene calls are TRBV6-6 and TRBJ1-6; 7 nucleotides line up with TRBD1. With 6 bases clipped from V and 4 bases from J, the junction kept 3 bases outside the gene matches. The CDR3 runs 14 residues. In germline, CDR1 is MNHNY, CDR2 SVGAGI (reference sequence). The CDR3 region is CASRTTGYNSPLHF. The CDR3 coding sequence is TGTGCCAGCAGAACGACAGGGTATAATTCACCCCTCCACTTT.

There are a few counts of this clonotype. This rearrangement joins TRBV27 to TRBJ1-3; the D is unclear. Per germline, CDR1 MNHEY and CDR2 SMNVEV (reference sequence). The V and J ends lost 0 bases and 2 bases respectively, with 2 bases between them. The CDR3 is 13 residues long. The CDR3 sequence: CASSLSTGNTIYF. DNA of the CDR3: TGTGCCAGCAGTTTATCAACTGGAAACACCATATATTTT.

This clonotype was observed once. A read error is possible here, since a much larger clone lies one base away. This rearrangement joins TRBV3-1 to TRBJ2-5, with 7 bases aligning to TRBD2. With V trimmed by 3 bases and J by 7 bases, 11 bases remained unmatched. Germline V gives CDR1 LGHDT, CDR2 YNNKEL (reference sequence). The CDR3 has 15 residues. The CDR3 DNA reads TGTGCCAGCAGCCACCTGCTAGCGGAGGTAGTGACCCAGTACTTC. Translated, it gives CASSHLLAEVVTQYF.

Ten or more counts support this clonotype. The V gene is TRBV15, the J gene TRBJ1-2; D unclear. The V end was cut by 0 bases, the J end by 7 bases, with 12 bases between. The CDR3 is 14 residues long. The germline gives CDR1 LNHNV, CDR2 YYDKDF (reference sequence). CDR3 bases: TGTGCCACCAGCAGAGAAGGTCTCGTAGGTGGCTACACCTTC. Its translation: CATSREGLVGGYTF.

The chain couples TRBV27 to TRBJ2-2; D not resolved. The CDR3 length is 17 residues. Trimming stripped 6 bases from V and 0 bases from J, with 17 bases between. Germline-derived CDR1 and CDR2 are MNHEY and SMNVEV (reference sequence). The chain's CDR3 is CASSNPMTVSNTGELFF. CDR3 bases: TGTGCCAGCAGCAACCCTATGACCGTTTCGAACACCGGGGAGCTGTTTTTT.

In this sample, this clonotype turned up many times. The DNA of the CDR3 is TGTGCCAGCAGCTTGGATCCGGGAACAACGCAGTATTTT. Its protein is CASSLDPGTTQYF. The rearrangement joins TRBV7-6 to TRBJ2-3, with a weak D call TRBD2 (5 bases). Deletions cut 3 bases from V and 9 bases from J, with 13 bases between. Per germline, CDR1 SGHVS and CDR2 FNYEAQ. This CDR3 contains 13 residues.

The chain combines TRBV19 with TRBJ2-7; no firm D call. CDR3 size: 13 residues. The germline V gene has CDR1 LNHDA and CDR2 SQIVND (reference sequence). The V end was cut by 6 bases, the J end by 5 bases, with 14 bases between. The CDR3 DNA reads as TGTGCCAGTAGCATCGCCCCTTACGACGAGCAGTACTTC. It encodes CASSIAPYDEQYF.

The CDR3 DNA is TGTGCCAGCAGCTCATATCTGGAAGCTTTCTTT. It is translated as CASSSYLEAFF. This chain links TRBV7-2 with TRBJ1-1; D remains unclear. Germline V gene data show CDR1 as SGHTA and CDR2 as FQGNSA. The V and J ends lost 4 bases and 8 bases respectively, with 8 bases between them. This CDR3 is built from 11 residues.

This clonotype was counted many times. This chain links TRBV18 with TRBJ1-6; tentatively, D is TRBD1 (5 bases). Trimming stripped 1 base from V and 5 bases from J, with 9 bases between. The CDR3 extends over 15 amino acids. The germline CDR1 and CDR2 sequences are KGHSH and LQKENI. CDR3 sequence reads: CASSPRGVDNSPLHF. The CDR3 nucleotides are TGTGCCAGCTCACCACGAGGGGTCGATAATTCACCCCTCCACTTT.

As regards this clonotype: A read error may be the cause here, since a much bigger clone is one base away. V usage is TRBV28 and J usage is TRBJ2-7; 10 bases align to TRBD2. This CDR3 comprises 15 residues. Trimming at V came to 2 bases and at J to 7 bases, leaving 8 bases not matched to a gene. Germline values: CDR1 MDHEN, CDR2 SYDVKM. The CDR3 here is CASSLKASGRREQYF. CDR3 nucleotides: TGTGCCAGCAGTTTAAAGGCTAGCGGGAGACGGGAGCAGTACTTC.

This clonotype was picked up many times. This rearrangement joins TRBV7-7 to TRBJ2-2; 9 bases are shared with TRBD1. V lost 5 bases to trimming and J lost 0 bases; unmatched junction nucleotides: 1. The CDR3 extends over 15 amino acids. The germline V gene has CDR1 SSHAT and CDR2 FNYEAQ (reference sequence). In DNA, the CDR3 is TGTGCCAGCAGCCGGACAGGGGCGAACACCGGGGAGCTGTTTTTT. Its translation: CASSRTGANTGELFF.

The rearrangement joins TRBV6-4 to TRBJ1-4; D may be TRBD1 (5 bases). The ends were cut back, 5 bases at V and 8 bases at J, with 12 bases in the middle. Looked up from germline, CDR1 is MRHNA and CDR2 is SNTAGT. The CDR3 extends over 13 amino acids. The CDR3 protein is CASSYRGGEKLFF. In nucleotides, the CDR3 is TGTGCCAGCAGTTACCGGGGGGGGGAAAAACTGTTTTTT.